This T cell receptor beta chain derives from a study of blood T cell repertoires in COVID-19 (TCRdb year 2020). The study in broad terms: The collaborator samples originated in the United States, Italy and Spain and spanned the acute and convalescent phases of COVID-19. The material from the prospective study consisted of cDNA or gDNA derived from T cells, B-cell-depleted T cells, or PBMCs. Deeply sampled blood TCRbeta repertoires from subjects exposed to, actively infected with, or recovered from COVID-19 were included in the dataset. The repertoires were released in a freely available public database meant as a resource for research on the immune response to SARS-CoV-2. The samples were drawn from two sources: the first 160 participants of the ongoing ImmuneRACE study, and some 1,300 subjects contributed by 6 global collaborators. The sample metadata nearly always contained a de-identified subject ID, COVID-19 status, age in years and sex. Where available, HLA class I and class II types were obtained from metadata supplied by the sample provider rather than from assay-based typing.

Each collaborating institution followed its own protocols to collect whole blood in K2EDTA tubes. Collaborator samples were shipped for TCRbeta analysis as frozen whole blood, isolated PBMCs, or DNA extracted from either sample type. Points on this clone: Its recognized antigen is unknown. Per-base qualities were not stored, and no clone one base away is much larger.

The germline V gene supplies CDR1 MNHEY and CDR2 SVGAGI. For this chain, trimming is 6 bases at the V end and 4 bases at the J end, and the number of junction bases without a gene match is 7. From the cysteine up to the phenylalanine, the CDR3 has a length of 15 residues. The entry retains the CDR3 DNA only, 45 bases that are in frame from base 1. General findings and caveats noted by the study authors: How much clinical and demographic metadata was included differed by source and by participant, and the metadata was provided uncurated.

The immunoSEQ Assay, a bias-controlled multiplex PCR, was used to amplify TCRbeta CDR3 regions from genomic DNA. The paper's processing steps were these. The number of nucleated cells in each sample was estimated from the amplification of reference gene primers within the assay. To quantify the absolute abundance of each unique TCRbeta CDR3 rearrangement, sequence reads were collapsed and filtered. For each sample, productive Simpson clonality was calculated by taking the square root of Simpson's diversity index across productive rearrangements. TCRdb mirrors the immuneACCESS table, restricted to in-frame sequences. Some clones are absent from its copies; in checked studies, under half trace to an unresolved V gene, and the reason for the others is unknown. D and trimming come from the DNA, and the V and J calls and clone size come from that table. Recorded for this sample are more than 120,000 clones; roughly 81% of them occurred a single time. Clones ranked in the top ten supply roughly 2.6% of the sample.

This sequence uses TRBV6-5 and TRBJ1-4, and TRBD1 aligns with 8 junction nucleotides. Input material: peripheral blood. This receptor was taken from a human donor with acute or convalescent COVID-19. The donor label of this sample is uncertain. CDR3 sequence: CASRGWGQDNEKLFF. The DNA sequence follows: TGTGCCAGCAGGGGCTGGGGACAGGATAATGAAAAACTGTTTTTT.